Detailed here is one T cell receptor (beta chain). With a J-beta primer mix and a sample-barcoded 5' primer, a second PCR ran 7 to 11 cycles. TCRdb reanalysed the 5' RACE reads using MiXCR and keeps one entry per CDR3 protein. Counted here are about a million distinct CDR3 sequences, 48% occurring once; the ten biggest clones make up 13%. This entry comes from a study of blood T cells in healthy people across ages. The CDR3 is 18 amino acids. Per germline, CDR1 SGHAT and CDR2 FQNNGV. The sample consisted of blood. This TCR derives from a man aged 25 to 40 in good health. The rearrangement joins TRBV11-2 to TRBJ2-7; 16 bases are a match to TRBD2. The J call may not be correct, given that the DNA end is closer to TRBJ2-5. CDR3 in DNA: TGTGCCAGCAGCCTCTCCGGGACTAGCGGGGGGGGTCAGGAGACCCAGTACTTC. Residues: CASSLSGTSGGGQETQYF.